This T cell receptor (beta chain) was recorded in a study of T cells in Graves' hyperthyroidism and ophthalmopathy. This CDR3 region has 12 residues. Germline V CDR1 and CDR2: SGHVS, FNYEAQ. Trimming took off 5 bases at V and 2 bases at J, with 6 bases between the two ends. The CDR3 regions of TCR beta were amplified from RNA transcripts. Initially, a first-round RT-PCR of the TCR CDR3 employed the HTBI primer set. TCRdb recomputed calls from the multiplex PCR reads with MiXCR, one row per CDR3 protein. The data contain hundreds of thousands of distinct CDR3 sequences, around 20% of them seen just once; the ten biggest clones take up approximately 48%. This clonotype was found many times. Lactation, pregnancy, other autoimmune disease or uncontrolled infection led to exclusion of patients.

The clonotype was recovered from a man aged 40-50 years with Graves' ophthalmopathy. Sequences were obtained from blood. This sequence joins TRBV7-6 and TRBJ1-2; D is ambiguous. The CDR3 spells CASSADNYGYTF. As DNA, the CDR3 is TGTGCCAGCAGCGCTGACAACTATGGCTACACCTTC.